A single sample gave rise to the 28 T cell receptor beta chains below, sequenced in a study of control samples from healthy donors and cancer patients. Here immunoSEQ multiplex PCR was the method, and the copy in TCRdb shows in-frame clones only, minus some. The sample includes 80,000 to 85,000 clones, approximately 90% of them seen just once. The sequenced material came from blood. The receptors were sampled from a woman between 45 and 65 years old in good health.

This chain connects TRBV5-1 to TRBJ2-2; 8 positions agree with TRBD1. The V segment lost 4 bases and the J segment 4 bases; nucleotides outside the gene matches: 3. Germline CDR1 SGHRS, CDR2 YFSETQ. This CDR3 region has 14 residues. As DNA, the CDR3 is TGCGCCAGCAGCCAAACAGGGGGCACCGGGGAGCTGTTTTTT. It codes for CASSQTGGTGELFF.

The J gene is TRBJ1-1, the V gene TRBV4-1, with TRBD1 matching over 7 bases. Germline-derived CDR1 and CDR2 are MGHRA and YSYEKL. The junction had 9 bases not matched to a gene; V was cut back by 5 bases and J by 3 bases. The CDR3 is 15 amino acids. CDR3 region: CASSTQTTGDTEAFF. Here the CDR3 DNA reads TGCGCCAGCAGCACCCAGACCACAGGGGACACTGAAGCTTTCTTT.

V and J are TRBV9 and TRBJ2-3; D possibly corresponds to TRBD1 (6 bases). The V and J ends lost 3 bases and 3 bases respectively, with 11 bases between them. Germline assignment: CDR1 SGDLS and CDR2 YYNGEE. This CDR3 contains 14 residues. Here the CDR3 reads CASSAYRETDTQYF. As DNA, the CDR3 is TGTGCCAGCAGCGCGTACAGGGAGACAGATACGCAGTATTTT.

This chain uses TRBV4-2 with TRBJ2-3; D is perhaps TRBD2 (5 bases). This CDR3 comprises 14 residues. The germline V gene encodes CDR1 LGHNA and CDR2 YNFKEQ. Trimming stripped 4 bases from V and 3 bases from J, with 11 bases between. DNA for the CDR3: TGTGCCAGCAGCCCCCGACCGGGGACAGATACGCAGTATTTT. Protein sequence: CASSPRPGTDTQYF.

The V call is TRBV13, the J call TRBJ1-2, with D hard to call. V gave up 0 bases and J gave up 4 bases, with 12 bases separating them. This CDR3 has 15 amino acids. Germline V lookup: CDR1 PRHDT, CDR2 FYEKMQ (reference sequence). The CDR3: CASSLGHLLGYGYTF. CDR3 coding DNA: TGTGCCAGCAGCTTAGGACACTTGCTGGGCTATGGCTACACCTTC.

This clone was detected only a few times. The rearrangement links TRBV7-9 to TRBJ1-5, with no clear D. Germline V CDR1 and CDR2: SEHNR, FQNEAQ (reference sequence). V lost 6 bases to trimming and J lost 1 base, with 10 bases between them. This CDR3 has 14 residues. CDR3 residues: CASSTSMSNQPQHF. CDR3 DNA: TGTGCCAGCAGTACTTCTATGAGCAATCAGCCCCAGCATTTT.

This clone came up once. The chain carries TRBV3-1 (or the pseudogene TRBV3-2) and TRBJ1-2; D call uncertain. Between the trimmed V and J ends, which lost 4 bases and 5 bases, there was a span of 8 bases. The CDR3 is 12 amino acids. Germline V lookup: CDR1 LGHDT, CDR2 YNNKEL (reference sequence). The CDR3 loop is CASSRTVYGYTF. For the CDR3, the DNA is TGTGCCAGCAGCCGGACGGTGTATGGCTACACCTTC.

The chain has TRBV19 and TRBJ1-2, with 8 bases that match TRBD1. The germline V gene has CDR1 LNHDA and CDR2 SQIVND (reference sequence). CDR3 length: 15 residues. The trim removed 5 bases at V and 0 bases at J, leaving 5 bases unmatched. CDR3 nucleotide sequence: TGTGCCAGTAGTCCGGGGACAGGATCTAACTATGGCTACACCTTC. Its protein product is CASSPGTGSNYGYTF.

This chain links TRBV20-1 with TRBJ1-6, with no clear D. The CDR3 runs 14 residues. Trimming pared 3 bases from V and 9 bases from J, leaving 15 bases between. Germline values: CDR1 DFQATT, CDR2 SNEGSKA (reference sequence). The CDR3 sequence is CSASWTGPGSPLHF. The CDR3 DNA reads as TGCAGTGCTAGTTGGACTGGACCGGGTTCACCCCTCCACTTT.

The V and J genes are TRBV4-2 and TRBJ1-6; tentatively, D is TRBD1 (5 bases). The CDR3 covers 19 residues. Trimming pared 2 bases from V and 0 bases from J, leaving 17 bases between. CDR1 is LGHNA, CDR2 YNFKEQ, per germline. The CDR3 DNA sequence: TGTGCCAGCAGCCAACCCATCCACCCAGGGAGCTCCTATAATTCACCCCTCCACTTT. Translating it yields CASSQPIHPGSSYNSPLHF.

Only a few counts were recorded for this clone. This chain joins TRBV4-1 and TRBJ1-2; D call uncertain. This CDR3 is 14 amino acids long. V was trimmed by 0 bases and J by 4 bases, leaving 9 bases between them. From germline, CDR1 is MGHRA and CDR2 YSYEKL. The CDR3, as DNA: TGCGCCAGCAGCCAAGATAGTGCGGTCTATGGCTACACCTTC. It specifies CASSQDSAVYGYTF.

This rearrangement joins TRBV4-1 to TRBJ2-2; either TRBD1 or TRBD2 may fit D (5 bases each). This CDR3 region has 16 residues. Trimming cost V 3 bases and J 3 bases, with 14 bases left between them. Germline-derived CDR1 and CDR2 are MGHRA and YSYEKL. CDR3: CASSQTGTDYTGELFF. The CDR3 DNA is TGCGCCAGCAGCCAGACCGGGACGGACTACACCGGGGAGCTGTTTTTT.

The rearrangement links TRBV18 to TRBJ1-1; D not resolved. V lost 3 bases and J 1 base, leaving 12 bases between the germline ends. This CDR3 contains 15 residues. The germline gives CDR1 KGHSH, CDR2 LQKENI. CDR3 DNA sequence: TGTGCCAGCTCACCCTTCGGAAGGGCGAACACTGAAGCTTTCTTT. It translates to CASSPFGRANTEAFF.

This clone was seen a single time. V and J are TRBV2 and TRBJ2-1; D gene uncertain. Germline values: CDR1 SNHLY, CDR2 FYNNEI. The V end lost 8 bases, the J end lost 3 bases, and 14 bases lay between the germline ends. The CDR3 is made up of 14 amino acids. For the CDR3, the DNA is TGTGCCAGCGGCCCTAATCCCCGCTACAATGAGCAGTTCTTC. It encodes CASGPNPRYNEQFF.

The CDR3 region is CASSLGNRENIQYF. CDR3 DNA: TGCGCCAGCAGCTTGGGGAACAGGGAAAACATTCAGTACTTC. This chain joins TRBV5-1 and TRBJ2-4, with D possibly matching TRBD1 (6 bases). V lost 0 bases and J lost 5, with 9 bases in between. CDR3 length: 14 residues. CDR1 is SGHRS and CDR2 is YFSETQ in the germline V gene.

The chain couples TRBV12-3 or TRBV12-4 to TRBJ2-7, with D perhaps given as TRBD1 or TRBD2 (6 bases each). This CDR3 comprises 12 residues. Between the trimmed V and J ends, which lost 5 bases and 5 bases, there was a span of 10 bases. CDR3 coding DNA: TGTGCCAGCAGTCCAAGGGGGGACGAGCAGTACTTC. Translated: CASSPRGDEQYF.

The CDR3 reads CATETGTHAEAFF. The CDR3 nucleotides are TGTGCGACCGAAACCGGGACTCATGCTGAAGCTTTCTTT. The V and J genes are TRBV19 and TRBJ1-1; maybe TRBD1 (5 bases). CDR1 and CDR2 from the germline V gene are LNHDA and SQIVND (reference sequence). CDR3 length: 13 amino acids. Together with reference TRBV19 and TRBJ1-1, the CDR3 gives the full variable domain: DGGITQSPKYLFRKEGQNVTLSCEQNLNHDAMYWYRQDPGQGLRLIYYSQIVNDFQKGDIAEGYSVSREKKESFPLTVTSAQKNPTAFYLCATETGTHAEAFFGQGTRLTVV.

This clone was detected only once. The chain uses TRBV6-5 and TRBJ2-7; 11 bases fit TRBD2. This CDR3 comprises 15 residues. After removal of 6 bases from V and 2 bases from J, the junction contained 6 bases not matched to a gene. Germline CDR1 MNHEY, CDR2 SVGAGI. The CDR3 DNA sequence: TGTGCCAGCAGCTTACTAGCGGGGGCCACCTACGAGCAGTACTTC. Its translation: CASSLLAGATYEQYF.

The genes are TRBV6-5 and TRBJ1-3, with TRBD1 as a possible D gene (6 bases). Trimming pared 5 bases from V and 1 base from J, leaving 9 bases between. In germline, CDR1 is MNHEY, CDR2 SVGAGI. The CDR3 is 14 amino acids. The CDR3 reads CASSKQGSGNTIYF. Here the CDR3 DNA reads TGTGCCAGCAGTAAACAGGGATCTGGAAACACCATATATTTT.

The CDR3 DNA reads as TGTGCCAGCTCACTCGGGACAGGGGCGAGAGAGCAGTACTTC. Protein sequence: CASSLGTGAREQYF. The chain has TRBV18 and TRBJ2-7; TRBD1 agrees at 10 bases. This CDR3 comprises 14 residues. Trimming at V came to 4 bases and at J to 7 bases, leaving 7 bases not matched to a gene. Germline CDR1 reads KGHSH; CDR2 reads LQKENI.

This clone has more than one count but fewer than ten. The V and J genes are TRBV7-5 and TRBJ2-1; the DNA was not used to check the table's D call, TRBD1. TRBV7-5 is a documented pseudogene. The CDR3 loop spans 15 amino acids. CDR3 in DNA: TGTGCCAGAAGCAAGAGCTTGGGCCCGAACAATGAGCAGTTCTTC. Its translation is CARSKSLGPNNEQFF.

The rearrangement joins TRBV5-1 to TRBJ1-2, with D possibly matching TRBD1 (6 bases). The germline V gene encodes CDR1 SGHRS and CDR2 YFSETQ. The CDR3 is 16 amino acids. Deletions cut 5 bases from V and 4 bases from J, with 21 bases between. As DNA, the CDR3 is TGCGCCAGCAGGTCAAATCCGGGACAACTGAGCTATGGCTACACCTTC. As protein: CASRSNPGQLSYGYTF.

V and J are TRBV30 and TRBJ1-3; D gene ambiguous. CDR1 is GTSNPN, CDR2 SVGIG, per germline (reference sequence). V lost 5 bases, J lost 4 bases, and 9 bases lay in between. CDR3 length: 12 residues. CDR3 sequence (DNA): TGTGCCTGGGCTGCGGGGGGAAACACCATATATTTT. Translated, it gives CAWAAGGNTIYF.

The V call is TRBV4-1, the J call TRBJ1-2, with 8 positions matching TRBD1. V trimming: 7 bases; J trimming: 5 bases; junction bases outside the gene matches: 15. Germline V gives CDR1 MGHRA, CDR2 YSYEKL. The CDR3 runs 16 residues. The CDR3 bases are TGCGCCAGCACACCTACTGGGACAGGAGAACCTTATGGCTACACCTTC. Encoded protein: CASTPTGTGEPYGYTF.

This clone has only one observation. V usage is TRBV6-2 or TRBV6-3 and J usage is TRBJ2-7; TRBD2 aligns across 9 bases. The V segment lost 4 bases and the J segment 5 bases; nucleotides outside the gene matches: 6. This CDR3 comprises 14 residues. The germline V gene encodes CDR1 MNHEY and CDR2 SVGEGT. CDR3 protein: CASSLLRGGHEQYF. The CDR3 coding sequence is TGTGCCAGCAGTTTACTGCGGGGGGGCCACGAGCAGTACTTC.

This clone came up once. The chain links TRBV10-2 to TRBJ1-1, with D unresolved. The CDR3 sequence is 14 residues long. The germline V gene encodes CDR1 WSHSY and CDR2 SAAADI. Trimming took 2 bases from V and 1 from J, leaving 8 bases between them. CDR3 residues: CASSETGANTEAFF. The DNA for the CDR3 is TGCGCCAGCAGTGAGACGGGCGCGAACACTGAAGCTTTCTTT.

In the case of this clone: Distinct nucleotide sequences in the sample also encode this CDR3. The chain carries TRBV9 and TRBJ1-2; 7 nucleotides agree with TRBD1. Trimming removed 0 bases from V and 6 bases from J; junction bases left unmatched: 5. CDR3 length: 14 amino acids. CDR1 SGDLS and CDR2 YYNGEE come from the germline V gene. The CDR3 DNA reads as TGTGCCAGCAGCGTAGCTCAGGGGGGGGATGGCTACACCTTC. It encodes CASSVAQGGDGYTF. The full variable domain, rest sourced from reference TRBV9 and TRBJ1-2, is DSGVTQTPKHLITATGQRVTLRCSPRSGDLSVYWYQQSLDQGLQFLIQYYNGEERAKGNILERFSAQQFPDLHSELNLSSLELGDSALYFCASSVAQGGDGYTFGSGTRLTVV.

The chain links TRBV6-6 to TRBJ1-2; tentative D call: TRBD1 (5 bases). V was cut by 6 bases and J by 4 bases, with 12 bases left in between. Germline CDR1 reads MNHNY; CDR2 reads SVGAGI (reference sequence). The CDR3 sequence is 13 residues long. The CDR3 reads CASSRQTFYGYTF. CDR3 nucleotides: TGTGCCAGCAGCCGACAGACCTTCTATGGCTACACCTTC.